The 6 T cell receptor beta chains below all came from one sample that was sequenced in a study of neurological immune-mediated disorders. Time point in this sample: longitudinal time-point 2. TCRdb processed the 5' RACE reads anew with MiXCR; each CDR3 protein has one entry. The table lists under 50,000 distinct CDR3 sequences, approximately 14% of them singletons, with less than 5.5% in the top ten. The specimen was PBMCs. The origin of the receptors is a male donor with HTLV-1-associated myelopathy (HAM/TSP).

This clonotype was seen many times. This chain joins TRBV7-7 and TRBJ2-3; D gene uncertain. The CDR3 extends over 15 amino acids. Germline CDR1 reads SSHAT; CDR2 reads FNYEAQ (reference sequence). Trimming took off 5 bases at V and 0 bases at J, with 12 bases between the two ends. DNA for the CDR3: TGTGCCAGCAGCCCCGGTCCTCTGAGCACAGATACGCAGTATTTT. It specifies CASSPGPLSTDTQYF.

The chain recombines TRBV20-1 with TRBJ2-3, with 7 bases fitting TRBD1. Unmatched junction bases numbered 11, after V lost 2 bases and J lost 6 bases. The CDR3 has 15 amino acids. CDR1 is DFQATT, CDR2 SNEGSKA, per germline (reference sequence). This CDR3 is CSARTQTGSWDTQYF. The DNA for the CDR3 is TGCAGTGCTAGAACCCAGACAGGGTCGTGGGATACGCAGTATTTT.

In this sample, this clonotype turned up many times. This chain connects TRBV5-1 to TRBJ2-1; 8 bases are a match to TRBD2. Germline-derived CDR1 and CDR2 are SGHRS and YFSETQ. The CDR3 is 15 residues long. Germline trimming cut 0 bases from V and 10 bases from J; bases unmatched to any gene: 9. CDR3 DNA: TGCGCCAGCAGCTTGGAAGGCGGGGGGCCCCAAGAGCAGTTCTTC. It encodes CASSLEGGGPQEQFF.

This clonotype was seen many times. CDR3 in amino acids: CSATGTPHEQYF. In nucleotides, the CDR3 is TGCAGTGCAACCGGGACCCCACACGAGCAGTACTTC. The chain uses TRBV20-1 and TRBJ2-7; D is possibly TRBD1 or TRBD2 (5 bases each). Trimming stripped 6 bases from V and 5 bases from J, with 14 bases between. The CDR3 consists of 12 residues. Germline V lookup: CDR1 DFQATT, CDR2 SNEGSKA (reference sequence).

This clonotype was counted at least ten times. The CDR3 nucleotides read TGTGCCAGCAGTCCGTCCGACGGTTACGAGCAGTACTTC. Translating gives CASSPSDGYEQYF. The chain links TRBV27 to TRBJ2-7; D call uncertain. The V gene lost 5 bases and the J gene lost 4 bases, with 12 bases spanning the gap. The V gene's germline CDR1 is MNHEY and CDR2 SMNVEV (reference sequence). This CDR3 region has 13 residues.

This clonotype was found many times. This chain links TRBV3-1 with TRBJ2-5; D gene ambiguous. Between the trimmed V and J ends, which lost 2 bases and 5 bases, there was a span of 12 bases. Germline CDR1 is LGHDT and CDR2 is YNNKEL (reference sequence). This CDR3 spans 14 amino acids. The CDR3 reads CASSQFVQTETQYF. The CDR3 bases are TGTGCCAGCAGCCAATTCGTCCAGACGGAGACCCAGTACTTC.